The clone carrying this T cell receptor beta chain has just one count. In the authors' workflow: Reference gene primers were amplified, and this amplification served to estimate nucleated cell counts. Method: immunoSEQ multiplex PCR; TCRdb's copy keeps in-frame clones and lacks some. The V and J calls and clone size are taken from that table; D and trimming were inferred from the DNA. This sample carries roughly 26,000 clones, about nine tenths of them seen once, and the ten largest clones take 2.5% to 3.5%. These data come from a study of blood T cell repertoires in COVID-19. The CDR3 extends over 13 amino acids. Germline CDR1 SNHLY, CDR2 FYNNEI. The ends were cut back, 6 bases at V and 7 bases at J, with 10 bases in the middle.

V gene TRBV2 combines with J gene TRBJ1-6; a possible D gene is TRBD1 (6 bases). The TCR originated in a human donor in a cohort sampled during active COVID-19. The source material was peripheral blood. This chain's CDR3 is CASSGGRNSPLHF. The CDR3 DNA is TGTGCCAGCAGCGGGGGGCGGAATTCACCCCTCCACTTT.